The 9 T cell receptor beta chains below were found in one sample sequenced in a study of blood T cell repertoires in COVID-19. Profiled with immunoSEQ multiplex PCR; TCRdb holds only in-frame clones, not every one. The sample contains about 200,000 clones, about 81% of which appear only once. The sample taken for sequencing was peripheral blood. The receptors here all came from a woman older than 75 with COVID-19, enrolled during active disease.

This sequence joins TRBV3-1 (or the pseudogene TRBV3-2) and TRBJ1-3, with D unresolved. The CDR3 is made up of 14 amino acids. CDR1 and CDR2 from the germline V gene are LGHDT and YNNKEL (reference sequence). The V end was cut by 7 bases, the J end by 4 bases, with 14 bases between. CDR3 in amino acids: CASKGPSGGNTIYF. The CDR3 DNA reads as TGTGCCAGCAAGGGTCCGTCGGGGGGAAACACCATATATTTT.

The chain has TRBV19 and TRBJ1-5, with no clear D. The V gene's germline CDR1 is LNHDA and CDR2 SQIVND (reference sequence). V lost 7 bases, J lost 1 base, and 20 bases lay in between. This CDR3 has 17 residues. The CDR3 DNA is TGTGCCAGTATAGGTGACTCCCCAGCAGTAAGCAATCAGCCCCAGCATTTT. Amino acids: CASIGDSPAVSNQPQHF.

The gene calls are TRBV5-1 and TRBJ2-6; D is undetermined. V was cut by 4 bases and J by 0 bases, with 8 bases left in between. Looked up from germline, CDR1 is SGHRS and CDR2 is YFSETQ. This CDR3 has 15 amino acids. CDR3 DNA sequence: TGCGCCAGCAGCCTGTCTATCTCTGGGGCCAACGTCCTGACTTTC. Protein sequence: CASSLSISGANVLTF.

The chain uses TRBV6-1 and TRBJ2-1; no definite D call. The CDR3 length is 14 residues. Looked up from germline, CDR1 is MNHNS and CDR2 is SASEGT. Trimming shortened V by 3 bases and J by 4 bases, and 10 bases separated the two germline ends. CDR3 residues: CASSDGSKYNEQFF. The CDR3, as DNA: TGTGCCAGCAGTGACGGGTCAAAATACAATGAGCAGTTCTTC.

The chain is built from TRBV5-1 and TRBJ2-1; possibly TRBD1 for D (6 bases). This CDR3 contains 14 residues. Germline lookup yields CDR1 SGHRS and CDR2 YFSETQ. Trimming stripped 2 bases from V and 6 bases from J, with 12 bases between. Here the CDR3 DNA reads TGCGCCAGCAGCTTCGTGGTAGGGGGCAATGAGCAGTTCTTC. Amino acids: CASSFVVGGNEQFF. The complete variable domain, with remaining parts taken from reference TRBV5-1 and TRBJ2-1, reads KAGVTQTPRYLIKTRGQQVTLSCSPISGHRSVSWYQQTPGQGLQFLFEYFSETQRNKGNFPGRFSGRQFSNSRSEMNVSTLELGDSALYLCASSFVVGGNEQFFGPGTRLTVL.

The chain joins TRBV29-1 to TRBJ2-5; 9 positions agree with TRBD1. The CDR3 spans 13 residues. V gave up 6 bases and J gave up 5 bases; unmatched junction bases: 7. Germline CDR1 and CDR2: SQVTM and ANQGSEA. The CDR3 region has the DNA TGCAGCGTGGGACAGGGAGGTAGGGAGACCCAGTACTTC. It codes for CSVGQGGRETQYF.

The CDR3 DNA is TGTGCCAGCAGAGGAACTAGCGGGGGGGACGCTGAGCAGTTCTTC. Amino acid sequence: CASRGTSGGDAEQFF. The rearrangement joins TRBV2 to TRBJ2-1; 13 nucleotides agree with TRBD2. The germline V gene encodes CDR1 SNHLY and CDR2 FYNNEI. Unmatched junction bases numbered 8, after V lost 6 bases and J lost 9 bases. The length of the CDR3 is 15 residues.

The chain is built from TRBV6-5 and TRBJ1-5; D is uncertain. CDR1 and CDR2 (germline): MNHEY, SVGAGI. The CDR3 extends over 14 amino acids. V dropped 4 bases and J dropped 3 bases, with 10 bases sitting between them. The CDR3: CASSSGAVNQPQHF. Here the CDR3 DNA reads TGTGCCAGCAGTTCGGGAGCGGTCAATCAGCCCCAGCATTTT.

The J gene is TRBJ1-2, the V gene TRBV7-9, with unresolved D. CDR1 and CDR2 from the germline V gene are SEHNR and FQNEAQ (reference sequence). V lost 1 base to trimming and J lost 1 base, with 13 bases between them. This CDR3 is 16 amino acids long. The CDR3 sequence: CASSLVRRGGNYGYTF. In DNA form, the CDR3 reads TGTGCCAGCAGCTTAGTAAGACGGGGAGGTAACTATGGCTACACCTTC.